This TCR beta chain was recorded in a study of tumor-infiltrating lymphocytes in primary liver carcinoma. Alongside blood RNA obtained from unsorted whole blood, germline DNA was also extracted. There are a few counts of this clonotype. An end of the junction differs from the germline gene, which may be a read error. Researchers generated TCR beta cDNA from about 500 ng of total RNA, relying on a constant-region primer. Three nested multiplex PCR rounds, a slightly modified ARM-PCR method, built the TCR beta libraries. TCRdb re-analysed the multiplex PCR reads in MiXCR, keeping a single row per CDR3 protein. The sample has 300,000 to 400,000 distinct CDR3 sequences, approximately 60% seen once; the top ten hold approximately 9%. Sequencing was carried out using peripheral blood. This TCR derives from a man aged 35 to 55 with primary liver carcinoma and hepatitis B virus infection.

CDR3 DNA sequence: TGTAGCGTTCGGGGCTATGCAAAGAATGAGCAGTTCTTC. It is translated as CSVRGYAKNEQFF. The V and J genes are TRBV29-1 and TRBJ2-1; D could derive from TRBD1 or TRBD2 (5 bases each). Germline CDR1 SQVTM, CDR2 ANQGSEA. The CDR3 runs 13 residues.